The clone carrying this T cell receptor beta chain was detected only once. Looked up from germline, CDR1 is SGHRS and CDR2 is YFSETQ. V was clipped by 4 bases and J by 4 bases; unmatched bases: 10. This CDR3 contains 15 residues. Source study methods: Estimation of nucleated cell counts relied on the amplification of reference gene primers. Produced via immunoSEQ multiplex PCR; TCRdb's table is partial and in-frame only. V, J and clone size reflect that table, while D and trimming were determined from the DNA. This sample has over 100,000 clones, with approximately 83% found just once. This specimen comes from a study of blood T cell repertoires in COVID-19. Study details: Italy, Spain and the United States were the sources of the convalescent and acute COVID-19 samples. T cells, B-cell-depleted T cells, or PBMCs supplied cDNA or gDNA.

The TCR originated in a woman in her 70s with acute or convalescent COVID-19. Material for sequencing was peripheral blood. The J gene is TRBJ2-7, the V gene TRBV5-1; 8 positions match TRBD1. The CDR3 spells CASSALTGAVYEQYF. The CDR3, as DNA: TGCGCCAGCAGCGCCCTGACAGGGGCGGTGTACGAGCAGTACTTC.